The 8 T cell receptor beta chains below come from one sample, sequenced in a study of CD8 T cells in ankylosing spondylitis. Study-wide results and caveats: Seemingly characteristic of ankylosing spondylitis blood was a TCR beta motif consisting of roughly 8 highly homologous variants.

For these receptors, no antigen is known. From the 5' RACE reads, TCRdb called clonotypes with MiXCR, one entry per CDR3 protein. The table lists 670,000 or so distinct CDR3 sequences, around 17% of them singletons. The sequencing sample was made of blood, either unsorted or a sorted T cell fraction (not recorded which). These receptors all come from a male donor with ankylosing spondylitis.

The J gene is TRBJ2-3, the V gene TRBV20-1; D remains unclear. This CDR3 is 13 amino acids long. Per the germline V gene, CDR1 is DFQATT and CDR2 is SNEGSKA (reference sequence). V lost 1 base and J 5 bases, leaving 10 bases between the germline ends. Here the CDR3 reads CSARGRVGDTQYF. CDR3 nucleotide sequence: TGCAGTGCTAGAGGTCGAGTTGGAGATACGCAGTATTTT.

This clonotype came up many times. The chain joins TRBV21-1 to TRBJ2-7; the table's D call, TRBD2, has no DNA check behind it. TRBV21-1 is marked as a pseudogene. The CDR3 loop spans 19 amino acids. Written as DNA, the CDR3 is TGTGCCAGCAGCAAAGAGGAGGGCAAGGGCTCTAGCGGAACGAATGAGCAGTACTTC. This codes for CASSKEEGKGSSGTNEQYF.

This clonotype was seen ten or more times. The chain recombines TRBV4-1 with TRBJ1-1; D unresolved. Germline V CDR1 and CDR2: MGHRA, YSYEKL. The CDR3 has 16 residues. The V end was cut by 0 bases, the J end by 1 base, with 12 bases between. CDR3 residues: CASSQDRQWRNTEAFF. The CDR3 nucleotides read TGCGCCAGCAGCCAAGATCGGCAGTGGAGGAACACTGAAGCTTTCTTT.

The chain couples TRBV5-1 to TRBJ2-1; possibly TRBD2 for D (6 bases). The CDR3 is made up of 17 amino acids. Trimming took 5 bases from V and 0 from J, leaving 18 bases between them. Germline V gene sequence: CDR1 SGHRS, CDR2 YFSETQ. The DNA of the CDR3 is TGCGCCAGCAGAATTGTTCACGGGGGTAGCTCCTACAATGAGCAGTTCTTC. Amino acids: CASRIVHGGSSYNEQFF.

This clonotype appeared a few times. V is TRBV5-1 and J is TRBJ1-2; no clear D. CDR3 length: 14 residues. V lost 0 bases, J lost 0 bases, and 6 bases lay in between. Germline V gene sequence: CDR1 SGHRS, CDR2 YFSETQ. The CDR3 nucleotides are TGCGCCAGCAGCTTGGGGGAATCTAACTATGGCTACACCTTC. Its translation is CASSLGESNYGYTF.

The rearrangement joins TRBV11-2 to TRBJ2-7; TRBD2 matches 7 bases. With 4 bases clipped from V and 2 bases from J, the junction kept 5 bases outside the gene matches. The CDR3 length is 14 residues. Germline-derived CDR1 and CDR2 are SGHAT and FQNNGV. As DNA, the CDR3 is TGTGCCAGCAGCTGGCAGGGAGGGGCCTACGAGCAGTACTTC. This encodes CASSWQGGAYEQYF.

In its sample, this clonotype was seen many times. This chain joins TRBV5-1 and TRBJ2-7, with TRBD1 matching over 8 bases. The CDR3 is 14 amino acids. Germline V gene data show CDR1 as SGHRS and CDR2 as YFSETQ. Trimming cost V 4 bases and J 2 bases; bases outside gene matches: 5. CDR3 DNA: TGCGCCAGCAGCGGACAGGGTAGGCCCTACGAGCAGTACTTC. The encoded protein is CASSGQGRPYEQYF.

This clonotype was observed a few times. The J gene is TRBJ2-5, the V gene TRBV27; D is unclear. The ends were cut back, 5 bases at V and 4 bases at J, with 14 bases in the middle. This CDR3 spans 14 amino acids. In germline, CDR1 is MNHEY, CDR2 SMNVEV (reference sequence). Here the CDR3 reads CASSPILPGETQYF. The DNA for the CDR3 is TGTGCCAGCAGTCCTATACTCCCGGGAGAGACCCAGTACTTC.